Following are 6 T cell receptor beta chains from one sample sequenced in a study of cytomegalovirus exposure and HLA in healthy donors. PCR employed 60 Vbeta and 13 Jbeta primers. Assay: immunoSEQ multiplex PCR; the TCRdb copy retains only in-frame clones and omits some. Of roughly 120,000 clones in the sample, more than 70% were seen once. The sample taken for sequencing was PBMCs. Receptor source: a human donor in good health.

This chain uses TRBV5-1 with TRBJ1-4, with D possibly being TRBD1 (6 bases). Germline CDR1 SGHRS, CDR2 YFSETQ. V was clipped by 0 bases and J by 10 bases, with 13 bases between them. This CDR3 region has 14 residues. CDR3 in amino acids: CASSLDYEGGKLFF. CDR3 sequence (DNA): TGCGCCAGCAGCTTGGATTACGAAGGGGGAAAACTGTTTTTT.

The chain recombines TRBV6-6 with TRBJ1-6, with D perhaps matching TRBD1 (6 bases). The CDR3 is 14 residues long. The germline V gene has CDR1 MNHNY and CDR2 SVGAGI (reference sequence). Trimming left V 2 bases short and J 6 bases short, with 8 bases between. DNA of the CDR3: TGTGCCAGCAGTTACGGACAGTTTAATTCACCCCTCCACTTT. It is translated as CASSYGQFNSPLHF.

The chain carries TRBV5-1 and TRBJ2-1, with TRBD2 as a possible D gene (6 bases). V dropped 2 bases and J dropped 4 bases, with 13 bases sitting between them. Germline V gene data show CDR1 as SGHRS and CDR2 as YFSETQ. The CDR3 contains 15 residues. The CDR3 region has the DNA TGCGCCAGCAGCTTCGGCGGGGTCGGGTACAATGAGCAGTTCTTC. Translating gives CASSFGGVGYNEQFF.

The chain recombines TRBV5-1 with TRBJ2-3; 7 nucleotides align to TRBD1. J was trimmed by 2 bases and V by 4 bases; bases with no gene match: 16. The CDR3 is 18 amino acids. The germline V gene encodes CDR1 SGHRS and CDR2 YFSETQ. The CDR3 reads CASSLRENRDRDTDTQYF. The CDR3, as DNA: TGCGCCAGCAGCCTGAGGGAGAACCGGGACAGAGACACAGATACGCAGTATTTT.

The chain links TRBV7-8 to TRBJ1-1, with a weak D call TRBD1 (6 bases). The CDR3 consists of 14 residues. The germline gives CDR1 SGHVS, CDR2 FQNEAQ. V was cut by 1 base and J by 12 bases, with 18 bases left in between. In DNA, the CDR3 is TGTGCCAGCAGCTTAGGAGACAGGTCCGACACTACTTTCTTT. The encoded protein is CASSLGDRSDTTFF.

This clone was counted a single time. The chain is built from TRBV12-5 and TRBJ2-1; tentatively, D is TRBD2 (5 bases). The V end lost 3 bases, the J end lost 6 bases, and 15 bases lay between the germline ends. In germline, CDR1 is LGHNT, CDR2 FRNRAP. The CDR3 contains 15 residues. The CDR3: CASGFLGHAGNEQFF. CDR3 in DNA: TGTGCTAGTGGTTTCCTAGGCCACGCGGGCAATGAGCAGTTCTTC.